This T cell receptor (beta chain) stems from a study of PD-1 blockade in classical Hodgkin lymphoma. Study findings and constraints: With CD4+ cells, TCR diversity rose significantly by C4D1, but not with CD8+ cells. Before treatment, TCR diversity in newly diagnosed patients was reportedly lower than in healthy donors.

Time point specified: cycle 4 day 1 (C4D1), after five to seven weeks of nivolumab. After autologous stem cell transplantation all patients relapsed, and prior brentuximab vedotin exposure differed between cohorts. Purification of CD4+ T cells from thawed PBMCs was achieved by magnetic negative selection. Clones were sequenced by immunoSEQ multiplex PCR, and TCRdb holds only the in-frame ones, with some missing. This table holds about 11,000 clones, around 74% found once. This clone was observed once. What it binds is not known. The V gene's germline CDR1 is MDHEN and CDR2 SYDVKM. Trimming took off 3 bases at V and 3 bases at J, with 15 bases between the two ends. The CDR3 length is 16 residues.

This TCR came from a human donor with classical Hodgkin lymphoma. V and J are TRBV28 and TRBJ1-5; D gene uncertain. The material sequenced was CD4+ T cells from blood, taken before the fourth cycle of nivolumab. The DNA of the CDR3 is TGTGCCAGCAGTTTGAGGGCGGGGAGCCCCAATCAGCCCCAGCATTTT. Translating it yields CASSLRAGSPNQPQHF.